This T cell receptor beta chain was retrieved from a study of regulatory T cells in long-lasting Graves disease. Study conclusions and caveats: There were preferences for TRBV28, TRBJ1-2 and TRBJ2-5 in persistent disease.

Trimming at V came to 7 bases and at J to 7 bases, leaving 7 bases not matched to a gene. Germline lookup yields CDR1 MNHNS and CDR2 SASEGT. The CDR3 is 13 amino acids. This clonotype showed up many times. Its antigen is still unknown. The authors built TCR beta libraries using iRepertoire HTBI primers and Arm-PCR of CDR3 regions. Each CDR3 protein is one row after TCRdb ran MiXCR on the multiplex PCR reads. In the table there are roughly 530,000 distinct CDR3 sequences, 15% to 20% of which are singletons. Time point of the sample: newly diagnosed GD, antithyroid drugs for less than 3 months. Isolated PBMC RNA provided the starting material for the TCR library. This sample also belongs to another study, concerning T cells in Graves' hyperthyroidism and ophthalmopathy. As reported in that work: It was a median around 6 months before onset that the model predicted ophthalmopathy.

The clonotype comes from a woman aged 35-65 years with Graves disease. Sequencing used peripheral blood mononuclear cells (PBMCs), obtained at new diagnosis, from a patient treated with antithyroid drugs. V gene TRBV6-1 combines with J gene TRBJ1-2; 9 bases match TRBD1. The CDR3 region has the DNA TGTGCCAGCAAGCTGACAGGGGGTCTTGGCTACACCTTC. It is translated as CASKLTGGLGYTF.